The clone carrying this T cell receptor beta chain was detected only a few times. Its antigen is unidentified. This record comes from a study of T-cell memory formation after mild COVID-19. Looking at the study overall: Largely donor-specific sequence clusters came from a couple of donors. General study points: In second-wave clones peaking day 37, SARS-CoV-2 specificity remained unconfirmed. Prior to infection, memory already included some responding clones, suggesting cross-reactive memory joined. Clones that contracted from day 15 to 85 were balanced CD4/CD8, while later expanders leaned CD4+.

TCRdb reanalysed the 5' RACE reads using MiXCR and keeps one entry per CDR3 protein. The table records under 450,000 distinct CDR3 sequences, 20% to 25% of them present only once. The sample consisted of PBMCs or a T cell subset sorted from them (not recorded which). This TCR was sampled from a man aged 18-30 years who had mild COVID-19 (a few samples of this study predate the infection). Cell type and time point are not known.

CDR3 region: CSARPGSPYEQYV. CDR3 DNA sequence: TGCAGTGCTAGACCAGGAAGTCCCTACGAGCAGTACGTC. This chain connects TRBV20-1 to TRBJ2-7; no clear D gene. The germline V gene has CDR1 DFQATT and CDR2 SNEGSKA (reference sequence). V was shortened by 2 bases and J by 2 bases, with 10 bases between the two germline ends. The CDR3 contains 13 residues.